Listed below are T cell receptor beta chains from one sample, sequenced in a study of CD8+CD57+ T cells in acquired aplastic anemia. TCRdb analysed the reads with MiXCR anew, one entry per CDR3 protein. Here the sample spans some 190,000 distinct CDR3 sequences, less than 65% being singletons. Sequences were obtained from sorted CD4+, CD8+, or CD8+CD57+ T cells (not recorded which) from PBMCs. These receptors originate from a human donor in good health, serving as a control. Both conserved end residues are part of each CDR3. A D gene is named only where the DNA matches it firmly. A clone size is listed for some rows: how often the clone was seen (once, few, many), or a class if it is expanded.

NA	many	TRBV6-2/TRBV6-3	TRBJ1-6	TGTGCCAGCAGTTACAGGGGCGGAAATTCACCCCTCCACTTT	CASSYRGGNSPLHF
TRBD2	once	TRBV7-7	TRBJ2-6	TGTGCCAGCAGTTCTAGCGGGGGCAGCGTTGGGGCCAACGTCCTGACTTTC	CASSSSGGSVGANVLTF
TRBD2	many	TRBV19	TRBJ2-2	TGTGCCAGTAGCCCCAGGACTAGCGGGGGGGAGACCGGGGAGCTGTTTTTT	CASSPRTSGGETGELFF
NA	NA	TRBV25-1	TRBJ1-3	TGTGCCAGCGTCCCGGGGGGGGCTGGAAACACCATATATTTT	CASVPGGAGNTIYF
NA	many	TRBV6-6	TRBJ2-3	TGTGCCAGCAGTTACGTAGGGGAAACAGATACGCAGTATTTT	CASSYVGETDTQYF
TRBD1	many	TRBV19	TRBJ2-1	TGTGCCAGTAGTCGCTGGACGGGACAGGTCTCCTACAATGAGCAGTTCTTC	CASSRWTGQVSYNEQFF
NA	many	TRBV7-2	TRBJ2-7	TGTGCCAGCAGCTTAGCCGACATCTACGAGCAGTACTTC	CASSLADIYEQYF
NA	many	TRBV7-8	TRBJ1-1	TGTGCCAGCAGCCCCGACCCCGGGGCTGAAGCTTTCTTT	CASSPDPGAEAFF
TRBD1	NA	TRBV15	TRBJ1-3	TGTGCCACCAGCCAACAGGGGACCTCTGGAAACACCATATATTTT	CATSQQGTSGNTIYF
NA	many	TRBV20-1	TRBJ1-5	TGCAGTGCTAGCAGAGGGACTAGCAATCAGCCCCAGCATTTT	CSASRGTSNQPQHF
TRBD1	NA	TRBV7-6	TRBJ1-5	TGTGCCAGCAGCCTAGAGGACAGGGCTGGTCAGCCCCAGCATTTT	CASSLEDRAGQPQHF
TRBD1	few	TRBV28	TRBJ2-7	TGTGCCAGCAGTTCGGCTATTACAGGGGCCTACGAGCAGTACTTC	CASSSAITGAYEQYF
NA	NA	TRBV7-7	TRBJ2-5	TGTGCTAGCAGCTTAAGGTACGGCAGGGAGACCCAGTACTTC	CASSLRYGRETQYF
NA	few	TRBV28	TRBJ1-1	TGTGCCAGCAGCCTCCCCGATCGAGGAGGTGAAGCTTTCTTT	CASSLPDRGGEAFF
TRBD2	few	TRBV15	TRBJ2-7	TGTGCCACCAGCAGGCTCACCGGGACTAGCGGCGCCGAGCAGTACTTC	CATSRLTGTSGAEQYF
NA	NA	TRBV19	TRBJ1-3	TGTGCCAGTAGTGCACAGGGCCGGAGAAACACCATATATTTT	CASSAQGRRNTIYF
TRBD1	NA	TRBV15	TRBJ1-5	TGTGCCGCCAGCAGAGGACAGGGGGGCGATCAGCCCCAGCATTTT	CAASRGQGGDQPQHF
TRBD2	NA	TRBV7-2	TRBJ2-5	TGTGCCAGCAGCCCTACTAGCGGGAGTGTGGAGACCCAGTACTTC	CASSPTSGSVETQYF
TRBD1	NA	TRBV15	TRBJ1-1	TGTGCCACCAGCTCCGGGACAGGCTTGAACACTGAAGCTTTCTTT	CATSSGTGLNTEAFF
TRBD1	NA	TRBV30	TRBJ2-7	TGTGCCGGACAGGGGAACTCCTACGAGCAGTACTTC	CAGQGNSYEQYF
NA	many	TRBV7-6	TRBJ1-3	TGTGCCAGCAGCTCTACTTGGTCTGGAAACACCATATATTTT	CASSSTWSGNTIYF
TRBD1	many	TRBV28	TRBJ2-7	TGTGCCAGCAGTTCGACCCCGGGACAGGGCACCTACGAGCAGTACTTC	CASSSTPGQGTYEQYF
NA	many	TRBV14	TRBJ1-2	TGTGCCAGCAGCCAAGCGACAGCCTATGGCTACACCTTC	CASSQATAYGYTF
TRBD1	many	TRBV7-3	TRBJ2-7	TGTGCCAGCAGCTCGGGACAGGACTACGAGCAGTACTTC	CASSSGQDYEQYF
NA	NA	TRBV2	TRBJ1-1	TGTGCCAGCATGGGATTACTGGGCACTGAAGCTTTCTTT	CASMGLLGTEAFF
NA	NA	TRBV4-3	TRBJ2-1	TGCGCCAGCAGCCAAGAATGGAGGGATGCCTACAATGAGCAGTTCTTC	CASSQEWRDAYNEQFF
NA	few	TRBV20-1	TRBJ2-5	TGCAGTGCTAGAGAATTAGGGGGGAGTGAGACCCAGTACTTC	CSARELGGSETQYF
NA	once	TRBV2	TRBJ2-7	TGTGCCAGCTTCGGCTACGAGCAGTACTTC	CASFGYEQYF